Each of the 31 T cell receptor beta chains below was sequenced from the same sample in a study of T-cell memory formation after mild COVID-19 (dated by TCRdb to the early 2020s). Library generation was performed with 5' RACE. Sequenced using an Illumina NovaSeq 6000. Using fastp trimming at Q25 and MiXCR clonotype assembly, TCRdb reanalyzed the public sequencing data and kept in-frame beta chains. CDR3 protein duplicates are merged, each entry listing the most common genes and DNA. The sample data list fewer than 650,000 distinct CDR3 sequences, and approximately 15% of these were observed just once. The ten largest clones take up roughly 8% of the sample. Material for sequencing was PBMCs or a T cell subset sorted from them (not recorded which). The receptor source for this set is an adult woman who had mild COVID-19 (a few samples of this study predate the infection). The sample titles of this study are shuffled in the database, so cell type and time point are left out; the donor was told from shared clones.

In this sample, this clonotype turned up a few times. V and J are TRBV3-1 and TRBJ2-3; D assignment may be TRBD1 or TRBD2 (5 bases each). This CDR3 is 16 amino acids long. V gave up 0 bases and J gave up 1 base, with 11 bases separating them. In germline, CDR1 is LGHDT, CDR2 YNNKEL (reference sequence). The CDR3 DNA sequence: TGTGCCAGCAGCCAAGAGGGGGTAGGGGGCACAGATACGCAGTATTTT. Its protein product is CASSQEGVGGTDTQYF.

There are many counts of this clonotype. The V call is TRBV5-5, the J call TRBJ2-7, with 14 nucleotides matching TRBD2. There are 18 residues in the CDR3. From germline, CDR1 is SGHKS and CDR2 YYEKEE (reference sequence). Trimming cost V 0 bases and J 0 bases; bases outside gene matches: 5. The CDR3 is CASSLETSGGAGSYEQYF. The CDR3, as DNA: TGTGCCAGCAGCTTGGAGACTAGCGGGGGGGCCGGCTCCTACGAGCAGTACTTC.

This clonotype was found a few times. The rearrangement joins TRBV24-1 to TRBJ1-4; possible D gene TRBD1, 5 bases. The CDR3 totals 15 residues. From germline, CDR1 is KGHDR and CDR2 SFDVKD. The V end lost 3 bases, the J end lost 0 bases, and 7 bases lay between the germline ends. The DNA for the CDR3 is TGTGCCACCAGTGATGGGGGAGCAACTAATGAAAAACTGTTTTTT. This gives the protein CATSDGGATNEKLFF.

In this sample, this clonotype turned up a few times. The rearrangement joins TRBV29-1 to TRBJ1-2, with D tentatively TRBD1 (5 bases). Germline V gene sequence: CDR1 SQVTM, CDR2 ANQGSEA. The CDR3 is 15 residues long. V was pared by 5 bases and J by 8 bases, with 24 bases between. CDR3 residues: CSVYYRGTGMRGYTF. As DNA, the CDR3 is TGCAGCGTTTATTATCGGGGGACCGGAATGAGGGGCTACACCTTC.

The rearrangement uses TRBV7-9 and TRBJ1-2; no reliable D call. V was pared by 5 bases and J by 6 bases, with 19 bases between. Germline loops: CDR1 SEHNR, CDR2 FQNEAQ (reference sequence). There are 15 residues in the CDR3. The CDR3 bases are TGTGCCAGCAGCCGCGCCCCCGAAAGGGAGGATGGCTACACCTTC. Protein: CASSRAPEREDGYTF.

This clonotype was counted between two and nine times. This chain uses TRBV10-3 with TRBJ2-1; D may be TRBD2 (6 bases). CDR1 and CDR2 from the germline V gene are ENHRY and SYGVKD. The CDR3 is 14 amino acids. The ends were cut back, 0 bases at V and 7 bases at J, with 10 bases in the middle. Here the CDR3 reads CAISESGGVNEQFF. For the CDR3, the DNA is TGTGCCATCAGTGAGTCTGGAGGGGTAAATGAGCAGTTCTTC.

The genes are TRBV7-2 and TRBJ2-2, with 9 bases identical to TRBD2. The CDR3 extends over 15 amino acids. V dropped 5 bases and J dropped 5; count of bases not matched to a gene: 6. Germline V gives CDR1 SGHTA, CDR2 FQGNSA. CDR3 loop: CASSLGTSRTGELFF. CDR3 in DNA: TGTGCCAGCAGCCTTGGGACTAGCAGAACCGGGGAGCTGTTTTTT. The full variable domain, its missing parts supplied by reference TRBV7-2 and TRBJ2-2, is GAGVSQSPSNKVTEKGKDVELRCDPISGHTALYWYRQSLGQGLEFLIYFQGNSAPDKSGLPSDRFSAERTGGSVSTLTIQRTQQEDSAVYLCASSLGTSRTGELFFGEGSRLTVL.

The rearrangement joins TRBV20-1 to TRBJ1-5, with D unclear. CDR1 DFQATT and CDR2 SNEGSKA come from the germline V gene (reference sequence). Trimming left V 7 bases short and J 0 bases short, with 13 bases between. The CDR3 runs 14 residues. The CDR3 region is CSGGDPNSNQPQHF. The CDR3 bases are TGCAGTGGAGGTGATCCTAATAGCAATCAGCCCCAGCATTTT.

V gene TRBV7-9 combines with J gene TRBJ2-1; 14 bases match TRBD2. Trimming at V came to 0 bases and at J to 12 bases, leaving 4 bases not matched to a gene. CDR3 size: 15 residues. Per germline, CDR1 SEHNR and CDR2 FQNEAQ (reference sequence). The DNA for the CDR3 is TGTGCCAGCAGCTTAGCCGGACTAGCGGGAGGTGGGCAGTTCTTC. Translating it yields CASSLAGLAGGGQFF.

The chain joins TRBV3-1 to TRBJ1-1; the D gene is possibly TRBD1 (6 bases). The ends were cut back, 1 base at V and 5 bases at J, with 14 bases in the middle. The length of the CDR3 is 15 residues. Germline loops: CDR1 LGHDT, CDR2 YNNKEL (reference sequence). Written as DNA, the CDR3 is TGTGCCAGCAGCCAAGTTGCAGGGGCTGGTACTGAAGCTTTCTTT. Translation gives CASSQVAGAGTEAFF. The complete variable domain, with remaining parts taken from reference TRBV3-1 and TRBJ1-1, reads DTAVSQTPKYLVTQMGNDKSIKCEQNLGHDTMYWYKQDSKKFLKIMFSYNNKELIINETVPNRFSPKSPDKAHLNLHINSLELGDSAVYFCASSQVAGAGTEAFFGQGTRLTVV.

This sequence joins TRBV7-9 and TRBJ2-1, with TRBD1 matching over 7 bases. CDR1 is SEHNR and CDR2 is FQNEAQ in the germline V gene (reference sequence). The CDR3 spans 15 residues. J was trimmed by 2 bases and V by 5 bases; bases with no gene match: 6. CDR3 sequence: CASSPRQGAYNEQFF. Written as DNA, the CDR3 is TGTGCCAGCAGCCCCCGACAGGGAGCCTACAATGAGCAGTTCTTC. Full variable domain (remainder filled in from reference TRBV7-9 and TRBJ2-1): DTGVSQNPRHKITKRGQNVTFRCDPISEHNRLYWYRQTLGQGPEFLTYFQNEAQLEKSRLLSDRFSAERPKGSFSTLEIQRTEQGDSAMYLCASSPRQGAYNEQFFGPGTRLTVL.

This clonotype was counted only a few times. The chain has TRBV7-9 and TRBJ1-4, with 8 bases that match TRBD1. CDR3 size: 13 residues. CDR1 SEHNR and CDR2 FQNEAQ come from the germline V gene (reference sequence). J was trimmed by 7 bases and V by 8 bases; bases with no gene match: 6. CDR3 sequence reads: CASRNTGGEKLFF. CDR3 in DNA: TGTGCCAGCCGAAATACAGGGGGTGAAAAACTGTTTTTT.

The chain is built from TRBV7-8 and TRBJ2-3; weak D call: TRBD2 (5 bases). Germline V gives CDR1 SGHVS, CDR2 FQNEAQ. There are 16 residues in the CDR3. Trimming pared 4 bases from V and 1 base from J, leaving 15 bases between. CDR3 DNA sequence: TGTGCCAGCAGCTCCTGGACTTTCCTGGGCACAGATACGCAGTATTTT. Its protein is CASSSWTFLGTDTQYF.

The rearrangement joins TRBV6-5 to TRBJ2-1, with 8 positions matching TRBD1. The V gene end was trimmed by 2 bases and the J gene end by 2 bases; junction bases not matched to a gene: 5. CDR3 length: 16 residues. Germline CDR1 is MNHEY and CDR2 is SVGAGI. The CDR3 loop is CASSYGTGAPYNEQFF. The CDR3 bases are TGTGCCAGCAGTTACGGGACAGGCGCCCCCTACAATGAGCAGTTCTTC.

The V call is TRBV5-6, the J call TRBJ2-3; D unresolved. Germline CDR1 and CDR2: SGHDT and YYEEEE. Between the trimmed V and J ends, which lost 2 bases and 2 bases, there was a span of 9 bases. This CDR3 has 14 residues. The CDR3 DNA is TGTGCCAGCAGCTTAACAGCCCTCACAGATACGCAGTATTTT. The encoded protein is CASSLTALTDTQYF.

This clonotype has a handful of counts. The chain uses TRBV7-3 and TRBJ2-1; no definite D call. Germline-derived CDR1 and CDR2 are SGHTA and FQGTGA. Between the trimmed V and J ends, which lost 2 bases and 8 bases, there was a span of 16 bases. This CDR3 is 15 amino acids long. CDR3 nucleotide sequence: TGTGCCAGCAGCTTAGCTAGTGGAGATACCTATGAGCAGTTCTTC. Amino acids: CASSLASGDTYEQFF.

This clonotype was found a few times. J is TRBJ2-2 and V is TRBV25-1; maybe TRBD1 (9 bases). The CDR3 is 19 amino acids. Germline CDR1 is MGHDK and CDR2 is SYGVNS. V dropped 3 bases and J dropped 6 bases, with 26 bases sitting between them. The CDR3 DNA sequence: TGTGCCAGCAGTGAGGGGACGTGGGTAGCGGGACAGGGTCCCGGGGAGCTGTTTTTT. Its translation is CASSEGTWVAGQGPGELFF.

V and J are TRBV30 and TRBJ2-5, with D perhaps being TRBD1 or TRBD2 (5 bases each). Germline lookup yields CDR1 GTSNPN and CDR2 SVGIG (reference sequence). V lost 0 bases, J lost 4 bases, and 15 bases lay in between. The CDR3 consists of 15 residues. CDR3 sequence (DNA): TGTGCCTGGAGTGTAATTCGGGACGTGGTAGAGACCCAGTACTTC. This codes for CAWSVIRDVVETQYF.

The rearrangement links TRBV24-1 to TRBJ2-2, with D possibly called TRBD1 or TRBD2 (5 bases each). Germline CDR1 reads KGHDR; CDR2 reads SFDVKD. The CDR3 spans 15 residues. V was cut by 3 bases and J by 2 bases, with 9 bases left in between. This CDR3 reads CATSDGGGNTGELFF. The CDR3 region has the DNA TGTGCCACCAGTGATGGTGGGGGAAACACCGGGGAGCTGTTTTTT.

The chain links TRBV4-1 to TRBJ1-1; D not resolved. This CDR3 has 14 amino acids. V was trimmed by 2 bases and J by 1 base, leaving 8 bases between them. Per germline, CDR1 MGHRA and CDR2 YSYEKL. CDR3 region: CASSQPATNTEAFF. DNA for the CDR3: TGCGCCAGCAGCCAACCGGCCACGAACACTGAAGCTTTCTTT.

This clonotype appeared many times. The chain uses TRBV4-1 and TRBJ2-7, with 8 bases that match TRBD1. The V gene end was trimmed by 4 bases and the J gene end by 5 bases; junction bases not matched to a gene: 10. The germline CDR1 and CDR2 sequences are MGHRA and YSYEKL. The CDR3 runs 15 residues. In nucleotides, the CDR3 is TGCGCCAGCAGCCTATCTCCGACAGGGGAGAACGAGCAGTACTTC. It encodes CASSLSPTGENEQYF.

This clonotype showed up just a few times. The CDR3 sequence: CASPVLGYPWDHQPQHF. CDR3 coding DNA: TGTGCCAGCCCTGTCCTCGGGTATCCGTGGGATCATCAGCCCCAGCATTTT. The rearrangement uses TRBV25-1 and TRBJ1-5; no reliable D call. The CDR3 contains 17 residues. CDR1 and CDR2 from the germline V gene are MGHDK and SYGVNS. V lost 8 bases and J 5 bases, leaving 25 bases between the germline ends.

The chain uses TRBV7-3 and TRBJ2-3; 9 positions match TRBD2. The CDR3 is made up of 16 amino acids. The trim removed 5 bases at V and 2 bases at J, leaving 8 bases unmatched. Germline CDR1 and CDR2: SGHTA and FQGTGA. DNA for the CDR3: TGTGCCAGCAGCACCTCTAGCGGGACGAACACAGATACGCAGTATTTT. It translates to CASSTSSGTNTDTQYF.

This clonotype has a count of ten or more. The rearrangement joins TRBV5-1 to TRBJ2-7; D gene uncertain. CDR1 SGHRS and CDR2 YFSETQ come from the germline V gene. The V and J ends lost 2 bases and 5 bases respectively, with 11 bases between them. The CDR3 is 13 amino acids. The CDR3 bases are TGCGCCAGCAGCTTTACAGATCAAAACGAGCAGTACTTC. It codes for CASSFTDQNEQYF.

CDR3: CASSPDRGSGNTIYF. The CDR3 DNA reads as TGCGCCAGCAGTCCCGACAGGGGCTCTGGAAACACCATATATTTT. The rearrangement joins TRBV4-3 to TRBJ1-3; 8 bases map to TRBD1. Germline CDR1 reads LGHNA; CDR2 reads YSLEER. V trimming: 6 bases; J trimming: 0 bases; junction bases outside the gene matches: 4. CDR3 size: 15 residues.

This clonotype showed up just a few times. The chain links TRBV4-1 to TRBJ2-7; perhaps D is TRBD1 or TRBD2 (6 bases each). V shed 3 bases and J shed 10 bases, with 10 bases lying between them. The germline V gene encodes CDR1 MGHRA and CDR2 YSYEKL. This CDR3 comprises 11 residues. The CDR3 is CASSQRDNQYF. The CDR3 DNA reads TGCGCCAGCAGCCAGCGGGACAATCAGTACTTC.

This clonotype showed up just a few times. The chain uses TRBV4-1 and TRBJ2-7, with 9 bases lining up with TRBD1. Looked up from germline, CDR1 is MGHRA and CDR2 is YSYEKL. The J segment lost 6 bases and the V segment lost 4 bases, leaving 13 bases of the junction unmatched. This CDR3 comprises 16 residues. The CDR3 DNA reads TGCGCCAGCAGCCCCCCGGAGGGACAGGGAAGTTGCGAGCAGTACTTC. This codes for CASSPPEGQGSCEQYF.

The rearrangement links TRBV7-8 to TRBJ2-7; 13 nucleotides match TRBD2. CDR3 length: 16 residues. Trimming at V came to 5 bases and at J to 4 bases, leaving 8 bases not matched to a gene. Germline V gene lookup returns CDR1 SGHVS and CDR2 FQNEAQ. This CDR3 reads CASSTTSGRATYEQYF. The CDR3 DNA reads as TGTGCCAGCAGCACCACTAGCGGGAGGGCCACTTACGAGCAGTACTTC.

This clonotype was seen a handful of times. V is TRBV3-1 and J is TRBJ2-1; maybe TRBD1 (6 bases). The CDR3 spans 14 residues. The V gene's germline CDR1 is LGHDT and CDR2 YNNKEL (reference sequence). V gave up 3 bases and J gave up 6 bases, with 12 bases separating them. The chain's CDR3 is CASSQILQGNEQFF. DNA for the CDR3: TGTGCCAGCAGCCAGATACTACAGGGCAATGAGCAGTTCTTC.

This clonotype showed up just a few times. The rearrangement links TRBV20-1 to TRBJ2-3; 9 bases fit TRBD1. Looked up from germline, CDR1 is DFQATT and CDR2 is SNEGSKA (reference sequence). V shed 5 bases, J shed 4 bases, and the junction held 7 bases outside the gene matches. The CDR3 has 14 amino acids. In nucleotides, the CDR3 is TGCAGTGCTGTGGACAGGGGAATATCAGATACGCAGTATTTT. This encodes CSAVDRGISDTQYF.

This clonotype turned up a few times. The gene calls are TRBV5-1 and TRBJ2-7; the D is unclear. Deletions cut 0 bases from V and 3 bases from J, with 10 bases between. The CDR3 has 14 amino acids. CDR1 SGHRS and CDR2 YFSETQ come from the germline V gene. The DNA of the CDR3 is TGCGCCAGCAGCTTGGCACCTATAAGCTACGAGCAGTACTTC. Translated, it gives CASSLAPISYEQYF.